The text below deals with one TCR beta chain. The antigen remains unidentified. This sample is drawn from a study of cytomegalovirus exposure and HLA in healthy donors. Points from the study as a whole: Association of some 18,000 TCR beta sequences with HLA alleles was found at 0.05 false discovery rate in a later analysis. Available immune exposure information covered CMV serostatus only.

PCR primers comprised 60 Vbeta and 13 Jbeta primers. Original processing methods: It was a later analysis that counted about 80 million unique TCR beta chains, of which some 9.9 million were shared. Sequencing was performed with immunoSEQ multiplex PCR; in TCRdb, only in-frame clones are kept and a portion is missing. From that table come the V and J calls and clone size; the DNA was used to work out D and trimming. The repertoire holds 150,000 to 200,000 clones, with around 77% as singletons. Losses at the gene ends were 5 bases for V and 0 bases for J; bases not matched to a gene: 13. Germline loops: CDR1 SGHTA, CDR2 FQGNSA. The CDR3 contains 18 residues.

The material sequenced was PBMCs. The V call is TRBV7-2, the J call TRBJ1-3; 7 bases agree with TRBD1. This clonotype was sampled from a female donor in good health and CMV-seronegative. CDR3: CASSPTGTGWNSGNTIYF. The CDR3, as DNA: TGTGCCAGCAGCCCGACAGGGACGGGGTGGAACTCTGGAAACACCATATATTTT. Full variable domain (missing parts from reference TRBV7-2 and TRBJ1-3): GAGVSQSPSNKVTEKGKDVELRCDPISGHTALYWYRQSLGQGLEFLIYFQGNSAPDKSGLPSDRFSAERTGGSVSTLTIQRTQQEDSAVYLCASSPTGTGWNSGNTIYFGEGSWLTVV.